This TCR beta chain was recovered during a study of T cell repertoires in cytomegalovirus infection. Study-level background: Recently identified HLA-C-restricted CMV epitopes were among the peptides used. Public signatures in TCR beta pointed to CMV infection and matching HLA type.

The CDR3 spans 14 residues. Trimming shortened V by 6 bases and J by 2 bases, and 13 bases separated the two germline ends. Study observations and caveats: CMV-specific TCR beta clonotypes restricted by HLA-C were the ones dominating the ex vivo response. Summed frequency of shared TCR beta families picked out CMV carriers who also had the relevant HLA.

One entry per CDR3 protein, called by TCRdb with MiXCR from the reads. This repertoire shows a few hundred thousand distinct CDR3 sequences, just under 25% found once; its top ten account for about 14%. This clonotype was picked up many times. The antigen is not known. The chain couples TRBV12-3 or TRBV12-4 to TRBJ1-2; perhaps TRBD1 as D (6 bases). The sample was cultured PBMCs, taken from culture after CMV antigen stimulation. This sequence originates from a human donor in good health (CMV status not recorded). Some clones in this sample may be carry-over from other donors' samples. The CDR3 DNA reads as TGTGCCAGCAGAAGGGGGGCTTTCAACTATGGCTACACCTTC. Translating it yields CASRRGAFNYGYTF.